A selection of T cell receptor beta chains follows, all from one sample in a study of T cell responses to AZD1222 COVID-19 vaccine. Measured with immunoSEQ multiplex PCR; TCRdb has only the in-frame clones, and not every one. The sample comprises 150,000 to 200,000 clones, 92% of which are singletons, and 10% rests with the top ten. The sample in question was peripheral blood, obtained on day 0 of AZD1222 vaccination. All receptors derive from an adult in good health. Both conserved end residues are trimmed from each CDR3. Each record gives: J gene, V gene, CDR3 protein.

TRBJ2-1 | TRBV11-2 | ASSGRRSDSNEQF
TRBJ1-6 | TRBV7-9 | ASSATPGGDGDSPLH
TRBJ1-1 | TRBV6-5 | ATTGQGAMNTEAF
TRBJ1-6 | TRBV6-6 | ASSYGENSPLH
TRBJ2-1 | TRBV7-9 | ASSLGTSYEQF
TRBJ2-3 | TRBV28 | ASSLAGSGTDTQY
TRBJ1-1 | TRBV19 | ASSHRSLNTEAF
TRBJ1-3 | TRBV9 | ASSVTGGPSSGNTIY
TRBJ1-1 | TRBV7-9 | ASSDFSGMNTEAF
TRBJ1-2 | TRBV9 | ASSARQWVWYGYT
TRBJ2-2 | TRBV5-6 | ASSLPQNTGELF
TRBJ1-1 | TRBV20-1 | SARQQGKAF
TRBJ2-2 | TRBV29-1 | SVGGVLNTGELF
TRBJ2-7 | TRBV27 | ASSGKPAYEQY
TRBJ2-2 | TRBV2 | ASSERLTSTGELF
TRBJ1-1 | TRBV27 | ASSLGSGNTEAF
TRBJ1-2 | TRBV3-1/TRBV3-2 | ASSQVGQDGYT
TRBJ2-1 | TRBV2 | ASSGSSGAYNEQF
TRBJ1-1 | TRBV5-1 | ASSVTPTNDYVF
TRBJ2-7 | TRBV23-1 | ATSNSGVCEQY
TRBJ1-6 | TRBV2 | ASSDPGSSYNSPLH
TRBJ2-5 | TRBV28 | ASSPLSSGMY
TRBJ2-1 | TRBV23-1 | ASSHQRKDEQF
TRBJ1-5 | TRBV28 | ASSYSNQPQH
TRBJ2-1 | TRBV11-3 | ASSLGGTSNNEQF
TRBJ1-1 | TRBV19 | ASSSEWGQGASEAF
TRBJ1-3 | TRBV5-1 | ASRGDLTGGNTIY
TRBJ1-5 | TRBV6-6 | ASRPSEQSFPQH
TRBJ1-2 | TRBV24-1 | ATSDSGQVYGYT
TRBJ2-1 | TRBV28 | ASSLPPNSGDLF
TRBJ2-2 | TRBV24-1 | ATSDYPRGTGELF
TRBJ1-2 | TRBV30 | AWSVSVTNYGYT
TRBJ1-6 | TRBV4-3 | ASSQELLAPLH
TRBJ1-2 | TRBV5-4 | ASSSRGKYGYT
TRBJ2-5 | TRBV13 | ASSLGDRGSLETQY
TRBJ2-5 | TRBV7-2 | ASSLRGQVRQETQY
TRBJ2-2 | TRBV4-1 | ASSQGRMASGELF
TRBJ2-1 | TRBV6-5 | ASSYSNTGTYNEQF
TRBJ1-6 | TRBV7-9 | ASTGGGGTSPLH
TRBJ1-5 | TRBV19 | ASSPPPGPSNQPQH
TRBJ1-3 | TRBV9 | ASSVDLSTGSGNTIY
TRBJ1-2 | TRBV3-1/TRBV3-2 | ASSRPNYGYT